This T cell receptor beta chain was captured by sequencing in a study of blood T cell repertoires in COVID-19. This table comes from immunoSEQ multiplex PCR, and its TCRdb copy is limited to in-frame clones, with some not included. The data show roughly 56,000 clones, 75% to 95% seen once. The sequence came from a man aged 50 to 59 with active COVID-19. The sample taken for sequencing was peripheral blood.

CDR3 bases: TGTGCCAGCGGCTCAAGAGGAGATTTCTCCTACGAGCAGTACTTC. Protein product: CASGSRGDFSYEQYF. The V and J genes are TRBV28 and TRBJ2-7; D uncertain. The CDR3 has 15 residues. V lost 8 bases and J lost 0, with 17 bases in between. Germline V CDR1 and CDR2: MDHEN, SYDVKM.